Below are 26 T cell receptor beta chains sequenced from a single sample in a study of T cells in tuberculosis. Sorting used thawed, overnight-rested PBMC stained with anti-CD3, a viability dye and GMM-loaded CD1B tetramer. The lipid loaded on the CD1B tetramers was C32 glucose monomycolate from Rhodococcus equi. The protocol was immunoSEQ multiplex PCR, while the TCRdb copy is restricted to in-frame clones and leaves out a portion. Here the sample spans tens of thousands of clones, under 95% being singletons. The sequenced sample was CD1b-GMM tetramer-negative cells sorted from PBMCs. Receptors were obtained from an adult woman with latent tuberculosis.

Here the CDR3 reads CASSRYPIRGATNEKLFF. As DNA, the CDR3 is TGTGCCAGCAGCCGCTACCCAATCCGAGGAGCAACTAATGAAAAACTGTTTTTT. This rearrangement joins TRBV7-2 to TRBJ1-4; D is undetermined. Trimming stripped 5 bases from V and 0 bases from J, with 19 bases between. From germline, CDR1 is SGHTA and CDR2 FQGNSA. The CDR3 covers 18 residues.

The rearrangement uses TRBV6-5 and TRBJ1-2; TRBD1 matches 10 bases. The CDR3 is 14 residues long. The V gene's germline CDR1 is MNHEY and CDR2 SVGAGI. The V and J ends lost 2 bases and 4 bases, in that order; junction bases with no gene match: 1. CDR3 sequence reads: CASSYDRGPYGYTF. The CDR3 DNA follows: TGTGCCAGCAGTTACGACAGGGGGCCCTATGGCTACACCTTC.

This clone is a singleton in its sample. The chain joins TRBV7-3 to TRBJ2-2; D perhaps matches TRBD1 (6 bases). Between the trimmed V and J ends, which lost 2 bases and 1 base, there was a span of 8 bases. Per germline, CDR1 SGHTA and CDR2 FQGTGA. The CDR3 length is 15 residues. CDR3 in amino acids: CASSLSGVNTGELFF. The CDR3 DNA follows: TGTGCCAGCAGCTTATCAGGGGTGAACACCGGGGAGCTGTTTTTT.

A remark on this clone: The junction differs from germline at one of its ends, possibly a read error. J is TRBJ1-2 and V is TRBV5-1, with TRBD1 matching over 9 bases. CDR3 length equals 14 residues. Germline CDR1 and CDR2: SGHRS and YFSETQ. The DNA for the CDR3 is TGCGCCAGCAGCAGGGGACAGGGAGAACCGGGCTGCACCTTC. Translation: CASSRGQGEPGCTF.

The chain couples TRBV4-1 to TRBJ1-3; D unclear. V lost 3 bases to trimming and J lost 1 base, with 10 bases between them. From germline, CDR1 is MGHRA and CDR2 YSYEKL. The CDR3 extends over 15 amino acids. Here the CDR3 reads CASSQFSGSGNTIYF. The CDR3, as DNA: TGCGCCAGCAGCCAGTTTTCGGGGTCTGGAAACACCATATATTTT.

The chain carries TRBV2 and TRBJ2-5; 9 bases map to TRBD2. Germline V gives CDR1 SNHLY, CDR2 FYNNEI. The V segment lost 4 bases and the J segment 3 bases; nucleotides outside the gene matches: 3. The CDR3 runs 14 residues. CDR3 in DNA: TGTGCCAGCAGTGGGACTAGCGCAAAAGAGACCCAGTACTTC. Amino acid sequence: CASSGTSAKETQYF.

This chain uses TRBV10-1 with TRBJ2-2, with D possibly TRBD2 on 5 matching bases. V lost 5 bases to trimming and J lost 5 bases, with 24 bases between them. This CDR3 is built from 18 residues. The germline V gene has CDR1 WNHNN and CDR2 SYGVQD (reference sequence). The CDR3 coding sequence is TGCGCCAGCAGTAAAACCAGCACGGGGTTGATGGGGACCGGGGAGCTGTTTTTT. Translating it yields CASSKTSTGLMGTGELFF.

The chain couples TRBV18 to TRBJ2-7; tentative D call: TRBD2 (6 bases). The CDR3 runs 13 residues. Trimming shortened V by 3 bases and J by 7 bases, and 13 bases separated the two germline ends. Germline CDR1 KGHSH, CDR2 LQKENI. CDR3 region: CASSPPGRREQYF. For the CDR3, the DNA is TGTGCCAGCTCACCCCCGGGGAGGAGGGAGCAGTACTTC.

This clone was seen only once. The gene calls are TRBV19 and TRBJ1-5, with a weak D call TRBD1 (5 bases). The germline CDR1 and CDR2 sequences are LNHDA and SQIVND (reference sequence). V was pared by 10 bases and J by 3 bases, with 13 bases between. This CDR3 is 13 amino acids long. In nucleotides, the CDR3 is TGTGCCACCCTTGGACAATTCAATCAGCCCCAGCATTTT. Translated, it gives CATLGQFNQPQHF.

V gene TRBV27 combines with J gene TRBJ2-2; 8 positions match TRBD2. The CDR3 has 14 residues. V was pared by 6 bases and J by 7 bases, with 7 bases of the junction left unmatched. The germline V gene has CDR1 MNHEY and CDR2 SMNVEV (reference sequence). In DNA, the CDR3 is TGTGCCAGCAGCCCCGGGAGGGCGGTCGGGGAGCTGTTTTTT. It is translated as CASSPGRAVGELFF.

This clone was detected once. The rearrangement uses TRBV18 and TRBJ2-3, with 7 nucleotides matching TRBD2. Germline CDR1 is KGHSH and CDR2 is LQKENI. The V and J ends lost 4 bases and 0 bases, in that order; junction bases with no gene match: 16. The length of the CDR3 is 19 residues. The CDR3 sequence is CASSLLPGGGVVSTDTQYF. CDR3 nucleotide sequence: TGTGCCAGCTCACTCCTTCCCGGGGGAGGGGTGGTAAGCACAGATACGCAGTATTTT.

To note about this clone: Other nucleotide sequences from this sample produce the same CDR3. This chain uses TRBV6-4 with TRBJ2-3; 7 bases fit TRBD2. Trimming took 4 bases from V and 0 from J; bases not matched to a gene: 1. Looked up from germline, CDR1 is MRHNA and CDR2 is SNTAGT. This CDR3 has 14 amino acids. The CDR3 region is CASSVGGSTDTQYF. CDR3 DNA: TGTGCCAGCAGTGTGGGGGGGAGCACAGATACGCAGTATTTT.

This chain joins TRBV12-2 and TRBJ2-5; the listed D gene, TRBD1, was not tested against the DNA. TRBV12-2 is labeled a pseudogene. This CDR3 has 17 residues. The CDR3 reads CASRYWTGRTAWETQYF. CDR3 nucleotide sequence: TGTGCAAGTCGCTATTGGACAGGGCGTACCGCCTGGGAGACCCAGTACTTC.

V usage is TRBV4-2 and J usage is TRBJ1-2; D perhaps matches TRBD1 (6 bases). Germline V gene data show CDR1 as LGHNA and CDR2 as YNFKEQ. The CDR3 covers 12 residues. Between the trimmed V and J ends, which lost 2 bases and 8 bases, there was a span of 9 bases. Written as DNA, the CDR3 is TGTGCCAGCAGCCAACCCACAGGGGGCTACACCTTC. This gives the protein CASSQPTGGYTF.

V and J are TRBV21-1 and TRBJ2-2; TRBD1 is the table's D call, not checked against the DNA. TRBV21-1 is classified as a pseudogene. The CDR3 runs 21 residues. CDR3 bases: TGTGCCAGCAGCAAAGGGTTAGGACAGGGAGAGGGCATATTGGACACCGGGGAGCTGTTTTTT. Protein sequence: CASSKGLGQGEGILDTGELFF.

J is TRBJ2-2 and V is TRBV27; tentatively, D is TRBD1 (5 bases). Germline CDR1 is MNHEY and CDR2 is SMNVEV (reference sequence). CDR3 length: 15 residues. V was trimmed by 4 bases and J by 3 bases, leaving 12 bases between them. The CDR3, as DNA: TGTGCCAGCAGTTCCTACTTCAGGGACACCGGGGAGCTGTTTTTT. Encoded protein: CASSSYFRDTGELFF.

The chain uses TRBV5-1 and TRBJ1-1; D ambiguous. V dropped 4 bases and J dropped 3 bases, with 16 bases sitting between them. Per the germline V gene, CDR1 is SGHRS and CDR2 is YFSETQ. The CDR3 runs 15 residues. This CDR3 is CASSPFNSRDTEAFF. The DNA of the CDR3 is TGCGCCAGCAGCCCGTTTAACAGTCGAGACACTGAAGCTTTCTTT.

The chain joins TRBV27 to TRBJ1-5, with D possibly TRBD1 on 6 matching bases. The V gene's germline CDR1 is MNHEY and CDR2 SMNVEV (reference sequence). Trimming pared 4 bases from V and 2 bases from J, leaving 15 bases between. The CDR3 contains 16 residues. CDR3 sequence reads: CASSSLTGVGNQPQHF. Here the CDR3 DNA reads TGTGCCAGCAGTTCCCTGACAGGAGTCGGCAATCAGCCCCAGCATTTT.

CDR3 DNA sequence: TGTGCCAGCAGTCTCGCAGGGGCGGGGGCCAACGTCCTGACTTTC. This encodes CASSLAGAGANVLTF. The rearrangement joins TRBV27 to TRBJ2-6; perhaps TRBD1 as D (6 bases). The germline gives CDR1 MNHEY, CDR2 SMNVEV (reference sequence). Trimming took 5 bases from V and 4 from J, leaving 12 bases between them. There are 15 residues in the CDR3. Full variable domain (outside the CDR3, taken from reference TRBV27 and TRBJ2-6): EAQVTQNPRYLITVTGKKLTVTCSQNMNHEYMSWYRQDPGLGLRQIYYSMNVEVTDKGDVPEGYKVSRKEKRNFPLILESPSPNQTSLYFCASSLAGAGANVLTFGAGSRLTVL.

J is TRBJ1-3 and V is TRBV5-1; D is uncertain. V was cut by 0 bases and J by 6 bases, with 10 bases left in between. CDR3 length: 14 residues. Germline-derived CDR1 and CDR2 are SGHRS and YFSETQ. Written as DNA, the CDR3 is TGCGCCAGCAGCTTGGAGGTGGGAGAAAACACCATATATTTT. Translated, it gives CASSLEVGENTIYF.

This sequence joins TRBV5-4 and TRBJ1-5; D unclear. Trimming pared 0 bases from V and 1 base from J, leaving 14 bases between. The CDR3 covers 17 residues. Germline V gives CDR1 SGHNT, CDR2 YYREEE (reference sequence). The CDR3 nucleotides are TGTGCCAGCAGCTTGGTTCCGGCACTCGGGAGCAATCAGCCCCAGCATTTT. Translation gives CASSLVPALGSNQPQHF.

The chain is built from TRBV7-8 and TRBJ1-2; no definite D call. In germline, CDR1 is SGHVS, CDR2 FQNEAQ. This CDR3 contains 13 residues. The V end was cut by 1 base, the J end by 3 bases, with 6 bases between. CDR3 DNA: TGTGCCAGCAGCTTAGATGAGGACTATGGCTACACCTTC. Its protein product is CASSLDEDYGYTF.

This clone was counted a single time. This chain joins TRBV7-8 and TRBJ2-7, with D perhaps TRBD1 (6 bases). This CDR3 spans 17 amino acids. Trimming removed 1 base at V and 0 bases at J, with 16 bases between. In germline, CDR1 is SGHVS, CDR2 FQNEAQ. The CDR3 spells CASSLGVGTLNSYEQYF. In DNA, the CDR3 is TGTGCCAGCAGCTTAGGAGTGGGGACACTGAACTCCTACGAGCAGTACTTC. The entire variable domain, with the rest obtained from reference TRBV7-8 and TRBJ2-7, is as follows: GAGVSQSPRYKVAKRGQDVALRCDPISGHVSLFWYQQALGQGPEFLTYFQNEAQLDKSGLPSDRFFAERPEGSVSTLKIQRTQQEDSAVYLCASSLGVGTLNSYEQYFGPGTRLTVT.

There are a few counts of this clone. The chain couples TRBV28 to TRBJ2-7, with 14 bases that match TRBD2. J lost 2 bases, V lost 5 bases, and 2 bases had no gene match. The CDR3 is 15 amino acids. The germline gives CDR1 MDHEN, CDR2 SYDVKM. As DNA, the CDR3 is TGTGCCAGCAGTGAGACTAGCGGGGGGGCCTACGAGCAGTACGTC. Translating gives CASSETSGGAYEQYV.

This clone has more than one count but fewer than ten. The rearrangement joins TRBV5-4 to TRBJ1-4; perhaps TRBD1 as D (5 bases). Germline assignment: CDR1 SGHNT and CDR2 YYREEE (reference sequence). V was trimmed by 4 bases and J by 8 bases, leaving 15 bases between them. The CDR3 spans 14 residues. CDR3 residues: CASSDPGLPEKLFF. The CDR3 DNA is TGTGCCAGCAGCGATCCGGGACTCCCGGAAAAACTGTTTTTT.

V gene TRBV15 combines with J gene TRBJ2-2; TRBD1 agrees at 8 bases. Looked up from germline, CDR1 is LNHNV and CDR2 is YYDKDF (reference sequence). J lost 4 bases, V lost 9 bases, and 7 bases had no gene match. The CDR3 runs 14 residues. The DNA for the CDR3 is TGTGCCACTAACGGACAGGGTCGCACCGGGGAGCTGTTTTTT. Its protein product is CATNGQGRTGELFF. The entire variable domain, with the rest obtained from reference TRBV15 and TRBJ2-2, is as follows: DAMVIQNPRYQVTQFGKPVTLSCSQTLNHNVMYWYQQKSSQAPKLLFHYYDKDFNNEADTPDNFQSRRPNTSFCFLDIRSPGLGDTAMYLCATNGQGRTGELFFGEGSRLTVL.